This T cell receptor (beta chain) was documented in a study of T cell repertoires in cytomegalovirus infection. About the study: A matching HLA type, together with CMV infection, was signaled by public TCR beta signatures.

V dropped 6 bases and J dropped 6; count of bases not matched to a gene: 11. The length of the CDR3 is 16 residues. Notes on the study in general: Public TCR beta family frequency separated CMV-and-HLA carriers, including in an independent cohort. Within the response measured ex vivo, HLA-C-restricted CMV-specific TCR beta clonotypes were dominant.

This clonotype was counted ten times or more. The antigen remains unidentified. TCRdb reprocessed the reads via MiXCR and lists one record per CDR3 protein. The sample shows 400,000 to 550,000 distinct CDR3 sequences, approximately 10% of them seen only once. Material for sequencing was PBMCs. This TCR came from a human donor in good health (CMV status not recorded). Some clones in this sample may be carry-over from other donors' samples. The chain joins TRBV12-3 or TRBV12-4 to TRBJ2-5, with 12 bases that match TRBD1. CDR3 loop: CASSDTGTGGMKTQYF. The CDR3 DNA follows: TGTGCCAGCAGCGATACCGGGACAGGGGGCATGAAGACCCAGTACTTC.